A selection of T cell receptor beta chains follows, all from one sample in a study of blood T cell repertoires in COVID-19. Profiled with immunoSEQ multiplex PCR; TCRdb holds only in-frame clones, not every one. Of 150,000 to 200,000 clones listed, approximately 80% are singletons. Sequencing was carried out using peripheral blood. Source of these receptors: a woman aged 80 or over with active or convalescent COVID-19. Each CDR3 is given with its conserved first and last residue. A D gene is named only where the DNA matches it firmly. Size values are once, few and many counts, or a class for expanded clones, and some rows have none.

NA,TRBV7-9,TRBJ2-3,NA,CASSAPAGIFTDTQYF,TGTGCCAGCAGCGCCCCCGCGGGAATATTCACAGATACGCAGTATTTT
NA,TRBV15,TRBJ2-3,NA,CATSPIPTDTQYF,TGTGCCACCAGCCCTATCCCGACAGATACGCAGTATTTT
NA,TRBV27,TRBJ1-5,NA,CASSAYRDSNQPQHF,TGTGCCAGCAGTGCGTACAGGGATAGCAATCAGCCCCAGCATTTT
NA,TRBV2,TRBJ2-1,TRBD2,CASSRLAGNNEQFF,TGTGCCAGCAGTCGACTAGCGGGTAACAATGAGCAGTTCTTC
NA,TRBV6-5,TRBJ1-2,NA,CASSTGVGYTF,TGTGCCAGCAGTACAGGAGTTGGCTACACCTTC
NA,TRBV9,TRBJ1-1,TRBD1,CASSVGGQGAIEAFF,TGTGCCAGCAGCGTAGGAGGGCAGGGGGCGATTGAAGCTTTCTTT
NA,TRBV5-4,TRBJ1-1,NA,CASSLGAGRTANTEAFF,TGTGCCAGCAGCTTGGGGGCTGGTAGGACAGCGAACACTGAAGCTTTCTTT
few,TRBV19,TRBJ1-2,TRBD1,CASSKLRTGGGDGYTF,TGTGCCAGTAGTAAACTCCGGACAGGCGGAGGTGATGGCTACACCTTC
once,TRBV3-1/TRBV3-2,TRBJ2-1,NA,CASSQLQINEQFF,TGTGCCAGCAGCCAACTCCAGATCAATGAGCAGTTCTTC
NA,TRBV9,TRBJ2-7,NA,CASSVGAGSYEQYF,TGTGCCAGCAGCGTGGGGGCCGGATCCTACGAGCAGTACTTC
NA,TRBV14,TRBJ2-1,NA,CASSQAGLQFF,TGTGCCAGCAGCCAAGCAGGGTTGCAGTTCTTC
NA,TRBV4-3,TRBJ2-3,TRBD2,CASSQTWRLAGTRDTQYF,TGCGCCAGCAGCCAGACCTGGAGGTTAGCGGGGACCCGGGATACGCAGTATTTT
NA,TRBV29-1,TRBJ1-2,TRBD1,CSAETGRYGYTF,TGCAGCGCCGAGACAGGGCGTTATGGCTACACCTTC
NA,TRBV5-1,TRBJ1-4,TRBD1,CASSSAGTGVANEKLFF,TGCGCCAGCAGCTCCGCCGGGACAGGGGTAGCTAATGAAAAACTGTTTTTT
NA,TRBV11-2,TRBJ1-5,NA,CASSLEVGQPQHF,TGTGCCAGCAGCTTAGAGGTCGGTCAGCCCCAGCATTTT
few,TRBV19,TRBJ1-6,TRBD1,CASSIKGQDHSPLHF,TGTGCCAGTAGCATTAAGGGACAGGACCATTCACCCCTCCACTTT
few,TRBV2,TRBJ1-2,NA,CASSGLGSYGYTF,TGTGCCAGCAGCGGCCTCGGGAGCTATGGCTACACCTTC
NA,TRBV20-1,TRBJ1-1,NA,CSASPGNTEAFF,TGCAGTGCTAGTCCGGGTAACACTGAAGCTTTCTTT
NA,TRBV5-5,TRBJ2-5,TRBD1,CASSLEGGQGSQTQYF,TGTGCCAGCAGCTTGGAAGGGGGACAGGGGAGTCAGACCCAGTACTTC
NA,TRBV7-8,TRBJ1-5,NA,CASSLAPTDPYSNQPQHF,TGTGCCAGCAGCTTAGCGCCCACAGACCCTTATAGCAATCAGCCCCAGCATTTT
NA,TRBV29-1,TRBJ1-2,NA,CSVDKGSYGYTF,TGCAGCGTTGACAAGGGGTCCTATGGCTACACCTTC
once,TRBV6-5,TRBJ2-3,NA,CASSLPGDTQYF,TGTGCCAGCAGTTTACCCGGAGATACGCAGTATTTT
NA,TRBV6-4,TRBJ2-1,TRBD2,CASSGERGVSEQFF,TGTGCCAGCAGTGGCGAGCGGGGGGTCTCTGAGCAGTTCTTC
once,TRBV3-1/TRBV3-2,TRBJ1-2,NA,CASSQDRRGGAYGYTF,TGTGCCAGCAGCCAAGATCGCAGAGGGGGTGCCTATGGCTACACCTTC
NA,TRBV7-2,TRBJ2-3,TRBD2,CASSFSQRGGQDTQYF,TGTGCCAGCAGCTTTTCCCAGCGGGGGGGCCAAGATACGCAGTATTTT
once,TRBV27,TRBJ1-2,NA,CASRPNGVPNYGYTF,TGTGCCAGCAGGCCGAACGGGGTCCCTAACTATGGCTACACCTTC
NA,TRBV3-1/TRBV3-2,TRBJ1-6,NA,CASSQPQGNYNSPLHF,TGTGCCAGCAGCCAACCACAGGGAAATTATAATTCACCCCTCCACTTT
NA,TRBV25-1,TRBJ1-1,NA,CASREQENTEAFF,TGTGCCAGCAGGGAACAGGAGAACACTGAAGCTTTCTTT
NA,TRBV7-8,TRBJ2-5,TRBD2,CASSPSGGAEKTQYF,TGTGCCAGCAGCCCTAGCGGGGGGGCTGAAAAGACCCAGTACTTC
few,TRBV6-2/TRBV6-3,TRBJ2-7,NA,CASSYDVGTYEQYF,TGTGCCAGCAGTTACGATGTCGGTACCTACGAGCAGTACTTC
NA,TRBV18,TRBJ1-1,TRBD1,CASSAGGSEAFF,TGTGCCAGCTCCGCAGGGGGTTCGGAAGCTTTCTTT
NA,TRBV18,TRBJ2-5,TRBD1,CASSATGVRETQYF,TGTGCCAGCTCAGCGACAGGGGTAAGAGAGACCCAGTACTTC
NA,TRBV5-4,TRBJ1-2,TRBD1,CASSLKGTGRIYGYTF,TGTGCCAGCAGCTTGAAGGGGACAGGGCGCATCTATGGCTACACCTTC
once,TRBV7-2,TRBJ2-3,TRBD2,CASSRTSGSTDTQYF,TGTGCCAGCAGCAGGACTAGCGGTAGCACAGATACGCAGTATTTT
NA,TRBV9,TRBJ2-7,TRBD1,CASSVGQGATYEQYF,TGTGCCAGCAGCGTGGGACAGGGGGCGACCTACGAGCAGTACTTC
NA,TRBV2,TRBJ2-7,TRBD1,CASRRQDRGLYEQYF,TGTGCCAGCAGACGGCAGGACAGGGGGCTCTACGAGCAGTACTTC
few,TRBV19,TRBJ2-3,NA,CASSMMKGQRTDTQYF,TGTGCCAGTAGTATGATGAAAGGACAGCGCACAGATACGCAGTATTTT
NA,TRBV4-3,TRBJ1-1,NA,CASSQVDSYTEAFF,TGCGCCAGCAGCCAAGTTGACAGTTACACTGAAGCTTTCTTT
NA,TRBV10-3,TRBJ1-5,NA,CAISESGSLAIMPQHF,TGTGCCATCAGTGAGTCGGGCAGTTTGGCAATCATGCCCCAGCATTTT
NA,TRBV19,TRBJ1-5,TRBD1,CASSRQGQPQHF,TGTGCCAGTAGTCGACAGGGTCAGCCCCAGCATTTT
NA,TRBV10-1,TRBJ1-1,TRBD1,CASSESRGRGTEAFF,TGCGCCAGCAGTGAGTCCAGGGGGCGAGGGACTGAAGCTTTCTTT
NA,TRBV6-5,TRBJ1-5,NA,CASSYFLGSNQPQHF,TGTGCCAGCAGTTACTTTCTCGGGAGCAATCAGCCCCAGCATTTT
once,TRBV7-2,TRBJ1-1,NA,CASRPGGATNTEAFF,TGTGCCAGCAGGCCGGGGGGGGCTACTAACACTGAAGCTTTCTTT
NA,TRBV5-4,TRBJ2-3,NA,CASRRADTQYF,TGTGCCAGCAGGAGGGCAGATACGCAGTATTTT
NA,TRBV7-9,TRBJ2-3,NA,CASSLMVGGGSTDTQYF,TGTGCCAGCAGCTTAATGGTGGGCGGGGGCTCCACAGATACGCAGTATTTT
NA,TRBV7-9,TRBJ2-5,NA,CASSSALGPVATQYF,TGTGCCAGCAGCTCAGCCTTGGGCCCCGTGGCAACCCAGTACTTC
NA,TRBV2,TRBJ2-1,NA,CASSELVGGPEQFF,TGTGCCAGCAGTGAATTGGTGGGGGGACCTGAGCAGTTCTTC
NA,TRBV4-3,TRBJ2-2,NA,CASSQEQMRDTGELFF,TGCGCCAGCAGCCAGGAGCAAATGAGGGACACCGGGGAGCTGTTTTTT
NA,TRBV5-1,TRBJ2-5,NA,CASGGAFGETQYF,TGCGCCAGCGGGGGGGCCTTCGGAGAGACCCAGTACTTC
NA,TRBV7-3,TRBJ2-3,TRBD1,CASSANPGTGDKQYF,TGTGCCAGCAGCGCGAACCCCGGGACAGGAGATAAGCAGTATTTT
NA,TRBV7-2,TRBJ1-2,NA,CASSPARTAGYGYTF,TGTGCCAGCAGCCCTGCTCGTACTGCTGGCTATGGCTACACCTTC
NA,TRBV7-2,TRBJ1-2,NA,CASSPLIGDGYTF,TGTGCCAGCAGCCCCCTAATAGGGGATGGCTACACCTTC
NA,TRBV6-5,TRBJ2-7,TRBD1,CASESWTGNYEQYF,TGTGCCAGCGAGAGCTGGACAGGGAATTACGAGCAGTACTTC
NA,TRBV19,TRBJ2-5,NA,CASSIGAGAYQETQYF,TGTGCCAGTAGTATCGGCGCGGGGGCCTACCAAGAGACCCAGTACTTC